The 26 T cell receptor beta chains presented below share a single source sample, sequenced in a study of T cells in tumors after PD-1 blockade (dated by TCRdb to the late 2010s). The time point label, as the study defines it: before anti-PD-1 therapy. Library preparation employed the immunoSEQ multiplex PCR assay. TCRdb mirrors the immuneACCESS table, restricted to in-frame sequences. Some clones are absent from its copies; in checked studies, under half trace to an unresolved V gene, and the reason for the others is unknown. For this sample the table gives about 47,000 clones, of which approximately 75% were detected only once. 16% of the sample belongs to the ten largest clones. The input for sequencing was PBMCs, taken before anti-PD-1 treatment. The source is a human donor with basal cell carcinoma.

V usage is TRBV6-5 and J usage is TRBJ1-4, with D possibly being TRBD1 (5 bases). V lost 2 bases and J lost 6, with 10 bases in between. Germline lookup yields CDR1 MNHEY and CDR2 SVGAGI. This CDR3 has 14 amino acids. The CDR3 nucleotides read TGTGCCAGCAGTTACCGGGGCATCGATGAAAAACTGTTTTTT. Residues: CASSYRGIDEKLFF.

The chain couples TRBV28 to TRBJ2-2; TRBD2 matches 9 bases. Germline CDR1 is MDHEN and CDR2 is SYDVKM. This CDR3 comprises 15 residues. Losses at the gene ends were 2 bases for V and 6 bases for J; bases not matched to a gene: 4. DNA of the CDR3: TGTGCCAGCAGTTTAAATGGCGGGAGGGCCGGGGAGCTGTTTTTT. Translating it yields CASSLNGGRAGELFF.

The rearrangement joins TRBV6-5 to TRBJ1-2; D is possibly TRBD1 (6 bases). V was cut by 6 bases and J by 3 bases, with 14 bases left in between. Germline V gives CDR1 MNHEY, CDR2 SVGAGI. The CDR3 consists of 14 residues. The CDR3 nucleotides are TGTGCCAGCAGAGGGGGAAAACTGTACTATGGCTACACCTTC. This encodes CASRGGKLYYGYTF.

V is TRBV19 and J is TRBJ1-5, with 11 bases aligning to TRBD1. The CDR3 loop spans 16 amino acids. V lost 3 bases to trimming and J lost 4 bases; unmatched junction nucleotides: 5. Germline-derived CDR1 and CDR2 are LNHDA and SQIVND (reference sequence). The CDR3 coding sequence is TGTGCCAGTAGTATTTCCGGGACAGGGGGTAATCAGCCCCAGCATTTT. Its translation: CASSISGTGGNQPQHF.

The J gene is TRBJ2-3, the V gene TRBV28, with 8 bases matching TRBD2. The V segment lost 2 bases and the J segment 1 base; nucleotides outside the gene matches: 2. The CDR3 totals 15 residues. Looked up from germline, CDR1 is MDHEN and CDR2 is SYDVKM. The CDR3 DNA reads as TGTGCCAGCAGTTTAGTCGGGGGGGGCACAGATACGCAGTATTTT. Amino acids: CASSLVGGGTDTQYF.

CDR3 protein: CASSFDLTGPGELFF. The CDR3 coding sequence is TGTGCCAGCTCGTTTGACTTGACAGGGCCCGGGGAGCTGTTTTTT. The chain recombines TRBV18 with TRBJ2-2; 7 nucleotides align to TRBD1. Germline V gene data show CDR1 as KGHSH and CDR2 as LQKENI. CDR3 length: 15 residues. V shed 6 bases and J 6 bases; nucleotides not matched to a gene: 10.

The chain combines TRBV5-1 with TRBJ1-1, with D hard to call. The CDR3 runs 14 residues. Germline V gene sequence: CDR1 SGHRS, CDR2 YFSETQ. V was clipped by 4 bases and J by 2 bases, with 12 bases between them. The DNA for the CDR3 is TGCGCCAGCAGCCTCCAGCTAATTAACACTGAAGCTTTCTTT. Its protein is CASSLQLINTEAFF. Variable domain in full (rest from reference TRBV5-1 and TRBJ1-1): KAGVTQTPRYLIKTRGQQVTLSCSPISGHRSVSWYQQTPGQGLQFLFEYFSETQRNKGNFPGRFSGRQFSNSRSEMNVSTLELGDSALYLCASSLQLINTEAFFGQGTRLTVV.

A single count supports this clone. The chain joins TRBV19 to TRBJ2-1; 14 positions match TRBD2. This CDR3 comprises 14 residues. CDR1 is LNHDA, CDR2 SQIVND, per germline (reference sequence). Trimming took 5 bases from V and 10 from J; bases not matched to a gene: 4. The chain's CDR3 is CASSSGLAGVEQFF. The CDR3 nucleotides read TGTGCCAGTAGTTCGGGACTAGCGGGAGTGGAGCAGTTCTTC. Complete variable domain (other parts from reference TRBV19 and TRBJ2-1): DGGITQSPKYLFRKEGQNVTLSCEQNLNHDAMYWYRQDPGQGLRLIYYSQIVNDFQKGDIAEGYSVSREKKESFPLTVTSAQKNPTAFYLCASSSGLAGVEQFFGPGTRLTVL.

The chain combines TRBV21-1 with TRBJ1-1; the DNA was not used to check the table's D call, TRBD1. TRBV21-1 is described as a pseudogene. The CDR3 contains 14 residues. This CDR3 is CASPIRTDLDEAFF. The CDR3 DNA reads TGTGCCAGCCCGATAAGGACAGATTTAGATGAAGCTTTCTTT.

V gene TRBV18 combines with J gene TRBJ1-1; perhaps TRBD1 as D (6 bases). Germline V gene data show CDR1 as KGHSH and CDR2 as LQKENI. Trimming took 3 bases from V and 3 from J, leaving 8 bases between them. The CDR3 is 13 amino acids. CDR3 DNA sequence: TGTGCCAGCTCACCCAGGGGTGACACTGAAGCTTTCTTT. It specifies CASSPRGDTEAFF. The entire variable domain, with the rest obtained from reference TRBV18 and TRBJ1-1, is as follows: NAGVMQNPRHLVRRRGQEARLRCSPMKGHSHVYWYRQLPEEGLKFMVYLQKENIIDESGMPKERFSAEFPKEGPSILRIQQVVRGDSAAYFCASSPRGDTEAFFGQGTRLTVV.

The rearrangement uses TRBV9 and TRBJ2-3; D is uncertain. Trimming pared 3 bases from V and 4 bases from J, leaving 18 bases between. CDR1 SGDLS and CDR2 YYNGEE come from the germline V gene. This CDR3 spans 16 amino acids. The CDR3 bases are TGTGCCAGCAGCGGAGGCCTCCTGGCAAGCGCAGATACGCAGTATTTT. Protein product: CASSGGLLASADTQYF.

The chain uses TRBV3-1 (or the pseudogene TRBV3-2) and TRBJ1-6, with no clear D. The CDR3 length is 16 residues. Germline CDR1 and CDR2: LGHDT and YNNKEL (reference sequence). The ends were cut back, 4 bases at V and 7 bases at J, with 17 bases in the middle. The CDR3 protein is CASSRTEFINNSPLHF. The CDR3 DNA sequence: TGTGCCAGCAGCCGTACAGAGTTCATAAACAATTCACCCCTCCACTTT.

The rearrangement joins TRBV7-9 to TRBJ2-2, with D possibly being TRBD1 (6 bases). Per the germline V gene, CDR1 is SEHNR and CDR2 is FQNEAQ (reference sequence). V was shortened by 5 bases and J by 2 bases, with 15 bases between the two germline ends. This CDR3 has 16 amino acids. CDR3 sequence reads: CASSMTGTTNTGELFF. The CDR3 DNA is TGTGCCAGCAGCATGACCGGGACAACAAACACCGGGGAGCTGTTTTTT.

The rearrangement links TRBV24-1 to TRBJ2-5, with D unresolved. This CDR3 has 15 amino acids. From germline, CDR1 is KGHDR and CDR2 SFDVKD. Trimming cost V 4 bases and J 4 bases, with 15 bases left between them. CDR3 DNA sequence: TGTGCCACCAGTGAATGGACCGGTGCGAGAGAGACCCAGTACTTC. It yields the protein CATSEWTGARETQYF.

In this sample, this clone turned up a few times. This chain joins TRBV27 and TRBJ2-2; D gene uncertain. CDR3 length: 16 amino acids. The V and J ends lost 2 bases and 4 bases respectively, with 14 bases between them. Looked up from germline, CDR1 is MNHEY and CDR2 is SMNVEV (reference sequence). Here the CDR3 DNA reads TGTGCCAGCAGTTTAAAGGCGAATATGGGCACCGGGGAGCTGTTTTTT. It specifies CASSLKANMGTGELFF.

The chain combines TRBV7-9 with TRBJ1-2; D remains ambiguous. CDR3 length: 15 residues. Germline-derived CDR1 and CDR2 are SEHNR and FQNEAQ (reference sequence). The V gene lost 5 bases and the J gene lost 2 bases, with 15 bases spanning the gap. CDR3 amino acids: CASSEKNGLNYGYTF. CDR3 DNA: TGTGCCAGCAGCGAAAAGAACGGGCTGAACTATGGCTACACCTTC.

The genes are TRBV18 and TRBJ2-2, with 13 bases that match TRBD2. V gave up 3 bases and J gave up 5 bases; unmatched junction bases: 0. The CDR3 is 15 amino acids. CDR1 and CDR2 from the germline V gene are KGHSH and LQKENI. The CDR3 sequence is CASSPGLAGTGELFF. As DNA, the CDR3 is TGTGCCAGCTCACCGGGACTAGCGGGAACCGGGGAGCTGTTTTTT.

As DNA, the CDR3 is TGTGCCAGCAGTTTATCGAGGGGTCTCAACTATGGCTACACCTTC. Protein: CASSLSRGLNYGYTF. The chain carries TRBV27 and TRBJ1-2, with D perhaps matching TRBD1 (5 bases). The germline V gene encodes CDR1 MNHEY and CDR2 SMNVEV (reference sequence). The CDR3 totals 15 residues. V was shortened by 0 bases and J by 2 bases, with 10 bases between the two germline ends.

This clone was seen a few times. V is TRBV28 and J is TRBJ1-5; D is undetermined. The CDR3 loop spans 12 amino acids. From germline, CDR1 is MDHEN and CDR2 SYDVKM. Deletions cut 7 bases from V and 7 bases from J, with 11 bases between. CDR3: CASTIMGQPQHF. The CDR3 DNA follows: TGTGCCAGCACCATTATGGGCCAGCCCCAGCATTTT.

This clone was counted a single time. This CDR3 reads CASSATSGSYNEQFF. The CDR3 DNA follows: TGCGCCAGCAGCGCTACTAGCGGGAGTTACAATGAGCAGTTCTTC. The V call is TRBV10-1, the J call TRBJ2-1; 11 bases match TRBD2. J lost 4 bases, V lost 6 bases, and 5 bases had no gene match. The CDR3 contains 15 residues. Germline CDR1 is WNHNN and CDR2 is SYGVQD (reference sequence).

The V call is TRBV6-5, the J call TRBJ2-2, with 7 positions matching TRBD1. CDR1 is MNHEY and CDR2 is SVGAGI in the germline V gene. Losses at the gene ends were 5 bases for V and 2 bases for J; bases not matched to a gene: 2. The CDR3 spans 14 residues. In nucleotides, the CDR3 is TGTGCCAGCAGTCGGGACAGCAACACCGGGGAGCTGTTTTTT. Its translation is CASSRDSNTGELFF.

This chain joins TRBV28 and TRBJ1-1, with D unclear. The germline gives CDR1 MDHEN, CDR2 SYDVKM. Trimming shortened V by 8 bases and J by 1 base, and 14 bases separated the two germline ends. The CDR3 spans 14 residues. Written as DNA, the CDR3 is TGTGCCAGCTACCCTGGCACGACGAACACTGAAGCTTTCTTT. Amino acids: CASYPGTTNTEAFF.

This clone was seen once. This chain connects TRBV4-2 to TRBJ1-5; weak D call: TRBD1 (5 bases). V lost 0 bases and J lost 5, with 11 bases in between. The CDR3 spans 15 residues. Germline V gene sequence: CDR1 LGHNA, CDR2 YNFKEQ. The CDR3 nucleotides read TGTGCCAGCAGCCAAGATAGGCAGGGTCATCAGCCCCAGCATTTT. Translation: CASSQDRQGHQPQHF.

DNA of the CDR3: TGTGCCACCAGTGATTTGCACAGCACCGGGGAGCTGTTTTTT. Translated: CATSDLHSTGELFF. The chain is built from TRBV24-1 and TRBJ2-2; D unclear. Trimming took 0 bases from V and 4 from J, leaving 5 bases between them. Germline values: CDR1 KGHDR, CDR2 SFDVKD. This CDR3 region has 14 residues.

The V gene is TRBV5-4, the J gene TRBJ2-1, with 11 nucleotides matching TRBD2. CDR1 SGHNT and CDR2 YYREEE come from the germline V gene (reference sequence). The junction had 6 bases not matched to a gene; V was cut back by 4 bases and J by 6 bases. The CDR3 totals 15 residues. The CDR3 nucleotides are TGTGCCAGCAGCCCGACTAGCGGGAAGGGCAATGAGCAGTTCTTC. Its translation is CASSPTSGKGNEQFF.

The chain has TRBV7-2 and TRBJ2-7, with a possible D match to TRBD2 (5 bases). The CDR3 sequence is 14 residues long. V was cut by 0 bases and J by 0 bases, with 6 bases left in between. The germline gives CDR1 SGHTA, CDR2 FQGNSA. CDR3 protein: CASSLAGDSYEQYF. The CDR3 DNA reads as TGTGCCAGCAGCTTAGCGGGAGACTCCTACGAGCAGTACTTC.